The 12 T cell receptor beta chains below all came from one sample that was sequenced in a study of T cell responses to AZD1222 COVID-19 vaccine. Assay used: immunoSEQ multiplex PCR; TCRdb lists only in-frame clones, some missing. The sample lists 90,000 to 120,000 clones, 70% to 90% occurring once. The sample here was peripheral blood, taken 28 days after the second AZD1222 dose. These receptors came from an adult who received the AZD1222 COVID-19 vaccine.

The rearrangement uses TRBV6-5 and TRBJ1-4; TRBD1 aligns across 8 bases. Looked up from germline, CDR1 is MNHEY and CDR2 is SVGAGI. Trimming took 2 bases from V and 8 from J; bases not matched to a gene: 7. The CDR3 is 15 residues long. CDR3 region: CASSYQQGGGEKLFF. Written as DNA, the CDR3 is TGTGCCAGCAGTTACCAACAGGGGGGGGGAGAAAAACTGTTTTTT.

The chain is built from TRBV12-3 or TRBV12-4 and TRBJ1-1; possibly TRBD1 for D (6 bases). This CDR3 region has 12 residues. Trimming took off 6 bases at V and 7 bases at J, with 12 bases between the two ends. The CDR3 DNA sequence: TGTGCCAGCAGCATGGACAGATTTGAAGCTTTCTTT. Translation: CASSMDRFEAFF.

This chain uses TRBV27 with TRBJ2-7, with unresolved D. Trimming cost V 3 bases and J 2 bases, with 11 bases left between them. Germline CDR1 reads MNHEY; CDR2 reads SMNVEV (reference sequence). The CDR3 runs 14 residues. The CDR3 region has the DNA TGTGCCAGCAGTTTCCGAGGTGAGACCTACGAGCAGTACTTC. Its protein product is CASSFRGETYEQYF.

The CDR3 DNA is TGTGCCACCAGCAGAGTTGGGATTGGAGGCTCCTACAATGAGCAGTTCTTC. It translates to CATSRVGIGGSYNEQFF. This chain connects TRBV15 to TRBJ2-1, with D possibly being TRBD2 (5 bases). This CDR3 has 17 amino acids. Germline CDR1 is LNHNV and CDR2 is YYDKDF (reference sequence). The germline V and J ends were trimmed by 1 base and 0 bases, with 13 bases remaining between them.

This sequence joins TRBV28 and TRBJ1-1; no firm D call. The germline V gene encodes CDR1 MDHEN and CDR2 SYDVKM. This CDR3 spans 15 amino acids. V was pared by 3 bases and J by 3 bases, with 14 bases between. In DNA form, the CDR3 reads TGTGCCAGCAGTTTTCCCCTCGACTCGTACACTGAAGCTTTCTTT. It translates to CASSFPLDSYTEAFF.

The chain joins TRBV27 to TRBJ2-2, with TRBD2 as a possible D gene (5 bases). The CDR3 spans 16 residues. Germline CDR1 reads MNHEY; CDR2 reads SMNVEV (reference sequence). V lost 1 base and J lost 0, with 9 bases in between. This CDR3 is CASSLYWTANTGELFF. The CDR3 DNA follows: TGTGCCAGCAGTTTATACTGGACTGCGAACACCGGGGAGCTGTTTTTT.

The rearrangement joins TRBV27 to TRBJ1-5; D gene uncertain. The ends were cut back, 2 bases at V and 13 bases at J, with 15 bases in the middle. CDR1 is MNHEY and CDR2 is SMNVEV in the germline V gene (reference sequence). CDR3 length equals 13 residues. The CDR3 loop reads CASSLREGRAQHF. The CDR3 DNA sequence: TGTGCCAGCAGTTTAAGGGAGGGAAGGGCGCAGCATTTT.

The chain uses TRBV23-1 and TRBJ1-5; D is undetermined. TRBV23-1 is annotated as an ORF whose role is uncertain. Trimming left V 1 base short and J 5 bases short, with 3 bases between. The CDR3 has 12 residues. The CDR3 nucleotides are TGCGCCAGCAGTCAATACGATCAGCCCCAGCATTTT. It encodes CASSQYDQPQHF.

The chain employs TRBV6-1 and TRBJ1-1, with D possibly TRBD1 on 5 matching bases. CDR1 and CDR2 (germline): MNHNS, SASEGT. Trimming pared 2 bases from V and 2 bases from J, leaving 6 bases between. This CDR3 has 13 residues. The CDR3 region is CASSEQGNTEAFF. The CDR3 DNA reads TGTGCCAGCAGTGAACAGGGCAACACTGAAGCTTTCTTT.

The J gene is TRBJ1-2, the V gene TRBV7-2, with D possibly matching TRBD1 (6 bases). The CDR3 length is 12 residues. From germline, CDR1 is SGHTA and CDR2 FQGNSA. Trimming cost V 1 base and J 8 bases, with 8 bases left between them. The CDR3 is CASSLDRVGYTF. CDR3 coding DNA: TGTGCCAGCAGCTTAGACAGGGTCGGCTACACCTTC.

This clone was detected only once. The CDR3 coding sequence is TGTGCCAGCAGCCCTTCGAAGTCTGAAGCTTTCTTT. Translation gives CASSPSKSEAFF. V and J are TRBV28 and TRBJ1-1; D gene uncertain. From germline, CDR1 is MDHEN and CDR2 SYDVKM. V was clipped by 6 bases and J by 6 bases, with 11 bases between them. This CDR3 has 12 residues.

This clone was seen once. The CDR3, as DNA: TGCAGTGCTAGTTTGACGGTAGCAGAAGATACGCAGTATTTT. This encodes CSASLTVAEDTQYF. The rearrangement uses TRBV20-1 and TRBJ2-3; no clear D. CDR1 is DFQATT and CDR2 is SNEGSKA in the germline V gene (reference sequence). Trimming took 3 bases from V and 5 from J, leaving 15 bases between them. CDR3 size: 14 residues.